A selection of T cell receptor beta chains follows, all from one sample in a study of blood T cell repertoires in COVID-19. This table comes from immunoSEQ multiplex PCR, and its TCRdb copy is limited to in-frame clones, with some not included. The sample lists tens of thousands of clones; 85% to 90% were seen once. The sequencing sample was made of peripheral blood. The receptors originated from a woman older than 75 with acute or convalescent COVID-19. Both conserved end residues are part of each CDR3. Each record gives: D gene, V gene, J gene, clone size, CDR3 DNA, CDR3 protein. A D gene is named only where the DNA matches it firmly. Some rows have no size entry. The others give once, few or many, or a class for an expanded clone.

d_call: TRBD2; v_call: TRBV13; j_call: TRBJ2-2; clone_size: once; cdr3_nt: TGTGCCAGCAGCCTGCCTTTGGCGGGAGGGAACACCGGGGAGCTGTTTTTT; cdr3_aa: CASSLPLAGGNTGELFF
d_call: -; v_call: TRBV5-1; j_call: TRBJ1-6; clone_size: -; cdr3_nt: TGCGCCAGCAGCTTGGGGGGCGCCCATAATTCACCCCTCCACTTT; cdr3_aa: CASSLGGAHNSPLHF
d_call: -; v_call: TRBV5-1; j_call: TRBJ2-1; clone_size: -; cdr3_nt: TGCGCCAGCAGCTTGCAGGGTAATGAGCAGTTCTTC; cdr3_aa: CASSLQGNEQFF
d_call: -; v_call: TRBV7-2; j_call: TRBJ2-7; clone_size: -; cdr3_nt: TGTGCCAGCAGCTCAGGGGGGCCCCCCTCCTACGAGCAGTACTTC; cdr3_aa: CASSSGGPPSYEQYF
d_call: TRBD1; v_call: TRBV7-3; j_call: TRBJ2-2; clone_size: -; cdr3_nt: TGTGCCAGCAGCCCAGGACAGGGGCGGACCGGGGAGCTGTTTTTT; cdr3_aa: CASSPGQGRTGELFF
d_call: TRBD1; v_call: TRBV5-6; j_call: TRBJ2-7; clone_size: -; cdr3_nt: TGTGCCAGCAGCTTGGGACAGGGGCACGCCTACGAGCAGTACTTC; cdr3_aa: CASSLGQGHAYEQYF
d_call: -; v_call: TRBV19; j_call: TRBJ2-2; clone_size: once; cdr3_nt: TGTGCCAGTACCCAGCGGGCGAACACCGGGGAGCTGTTTTTT; cdr3_aa: CASTQRANTGELFF
d_call: -; v_call: TRBV24-1; j_call: TRBJ1-5; clone_size: -; cdr3_nt: TGTGCCACCGCTGAGAGTAGCAATCAGCCCCAGCATTTT; cdr3_aa: CATAESSNQPQHF
d_call: -; v_call: TRBV10-1; j_call: TRBJ2-4; clone_size: -; cdr3_nt: TGCGCCAGCAGTGATTCCGGGAAGGGAGGCATTCAGTACTTC; cdr3_aa: CASSDSGKGGIQYF
d_call: TRBD2; v_call: TRBV7-9; j_call: TRBJ2-2; clone_size: -; cdr3_nt: TGTGCCAGCAGCTCCATCACTAGCGGGAGGAACACCGGGGAGCTGTTTTTT; cdr3_aa: CASSSITSGRNTGELFF
d_call: TRBD1; v_call: TRBV12-3/TRBV12-4; j_call: TRBJ1-5; clone_size: once; cdr3_nt: TGTGCCAGCAGTCAGGGGGGCAATCAGCCCCAGCATTTT; cdr3_aa: CASSQGGNQPQHF
d_call: -; v_call: TRBV2; j_call: TRBJ1-2; clone_size: -; cdr3_nt: TGTGCCAGCAGCGAGACAGTTAACTATGGCTACACCTTC; cdr3_aa: CASSETVNYGYTF
d_call: -; v_call: TRBV19; j_call: TRBJ1-6; clone_size: -; cdr3_nt: TGTGCCAGTAGTTCCCGGGGGGGCCAAGGGTTTTCACCCCTCCACTTT; cdr3_aa: CASSSRGGQGFSPLHF
d_call: -; v_call: TRBV5-4; j_call: TRBJ1-5; clone_size: -; cdr3_nt: TGTGCCAGCAGCTACAATAGCAATCAGCCCCAGCATTTT; cdr3_aa: CASSYNSNQPQHF
d_call: -; v_call: TRBV12-3/TRBV12-4; j_call: TRBJ1-2; clone_size: -; cdr3_nt: TGTGCCAGCAGTTACATGTACTATGGCTACACCTTC; cdr3_aa: CASSYMYYGYTF
d_call: TRBD2; v_call: TRBV5-5; j_call: TRBJ2-1; clone_size: -; cdr3_nt: TGTGCCAGCAGCTTGGCGGGGGGAACGTACAATGAGCAGTTCTTC; cdr3_aa: CASSLAGGTYNEQFF
d_call: -; v_call: TRBV10-1; j_call: TRBJ2-3; clone_size: once; cdr3_nt: TGCGCCAGCAGTGAGACTAGGGGACTCAACACAGATACGCAGTATTTT; cdr3_aa: CASSETRGLNTDTQYF
d_call: -; v_call: TRBV2; j_call: TRBJ1-3; clone_size: -; cdr3_nt: TGTGCCAGCATGACAACTGGAAACACCATATATTTT; cdr3_aa: CASMTTGNTIYF
d_call: TRBD2; v_call: TRBV4-2; j_call: TRBJ2-5; clone_size: -; cdr3_nt: TGTGCCAGCAGCCGGACTAGCGGGGGACAAGAGACCCAGTACTTC; cdr3_aa: CASSRTSGGQETQYF
d_call: -; v_call: TRBV6-2/TRBV6-3; j_call: TRBJ1-1; clone_size: -; cdr3_nt: TGTGCCAGCAGTTATTTAGTGAACACTGAAGCTTTCTTT; cdr3_aa: CASSYLVNTEAFF
d_call: TRBD1; v_call: TRBV6-5; j_call: TRBJ1-2; clone_size: -; cdr3_nt: TGTGCCAGCAGTTCCATCGACAGGGCGGGAACATATGGCTACACCTTC; cdr3_aa: CASSSIDRAGTYGYTF
d_call: TRBD1; v_call: TRBV3-1/TRBV3-2; j_call: TRBJ1-1; clone_size: -; cdr3_nt: TGTGCCAGCAGCCCGACGGGACAGGGACTGTATGCTTTCTTT; cdr3_aa: CASSPTGQGLYAFF
d_call: TRBD2; v_call: TRBV7-6; j_call: TRBJ2-7; clone_size: -; cdr3_nt: TGTGCCAGCAGCTCGGGACTAGCGGGAGGCACCTACGAGCAGTACTTC; cdr3_aa: CASSSGLAGGTYEQYF
d_call: -; v_call: TRBV6-5; j_call: TRBJ1-2; clone_size: -; cdr3_nt: TGTGCCAGCAGGCCGGACAGCGCCTATGGCTACACCTTC; cdr3_aa: CASRPDSAYGYTF
d_call: TRBD1; v_call: TRBV6-5; j_call: TRBJ2-7; clone_size: -; cdr3_nt: TGTGCCAGCAGAAAACGGACAGGGTCGAGTTACGAGCAGTACTTC; cdr3_aa: CASRKRTGSSYEQYF
d_call: -; v_call: TRBV2; j_call: TRBJ2-3; clone_size: -; cdr3_nt: TGTGCCAGCAGTGTAACGCGGAGCACAGATACGCAGTATTTT; cdr3_aa: CASSVTRSTDTQYF
d_call: TRBD1; v_call: TRBV15; j_call: TRBJ1-5; clone_size: -; cdr3_nt: TGTGCCACCAGCAGAGGGGGACAGGAGCCCCGCAATCAGCCCCAGCATTTT; cdr3_aa: CATSRGGQEPRNQPQHF
d_call: -; v_call: TRBV19; j_call: TRBJ1-1; clone_size: -; cdr3_nt: TGTGCCAGCCGACGAGGCACTGAAGCTTTCTTT; cdr3_aa: CASRRGTEAFF
d_call: -; v_call: TRBV7-6; j_call: TRBJ2-7; clone_size: -; cdr3_nt: TGTGCCAGCAGCATCCGTGTGGGGGCAGGATACGAGCAGTACTTC; cdr3_aa: CASSIRVGAGYEQYF
d_call: -; v_call: TRBV7-6; j_call: TRBJ2-7; clone_size: -; cdr3_nt: TGTGCCAGCAGCGTACAGGGCAACAGCGAGCAGTACTTC; cdr3_aa: CASSVQGNSEQYF
d_call: TRBD1; v_call: TRBV6-5; j_call: TRBJ1-6; clone_size: -; cdr3_nt: TGTGCCAGCAGTCTGGACAGGGTCAATTCACCCCTCCACTTT; cdr3_aa: CASSLDRVNSPLHF
d_call: TRBD2; v_call: TRBV20-1; j_call: TRBJ2-7; clone_size: -; cdr3_nt: TGCAGTGCTAGTGCTGGAGCGGGAGGGTACGAGCAGTACTTC; cdr3_aa: CSASAGAGGYEQYF
d_call: TRBD1; v_call: TRBV6-4; j_call: TRBJ1-1; clone_size: -; cdr3_nt: TGTGCCAGCTCAATGCGACAGGGGGCCACTGAAGCTTTCTTT; cdr3_aa: CASSMRQGATEAFF
d_call: TRBD1; v_call: TRBV7-6; j_call: TRBJ1-6; clone_size: -; cdr3_nt: TGTGCCAGCAGCCTCCGGGACAGGGGAAGTTCACCCCTCCACTTT; cdr3_aa: CASSLRDRGSSPLHF
d_call: TRBD1; v_call: TRBV19; j_call: TRBJ1-1; clone_size: -; cdr3_nt: TGTGCCAGTAGGAGGACAGGGGCCTCCACTGAAGCTTTCTTT; cdr3_aa: CASRRTGASTEAFF
d_call: TRBD1; v_call: TRBV27; j_call: TRBJ1-3; clone_size: -; cdr3_nt: TGTGCCAGCAGTTCCACCTGGACAGGCTCTGGAAACACCATATATTTT; cdr3_aa: CASSSTWTGSGNTIYF
d_call: -; v_call: TRBV12-3/TRBV12-4; j_call: TRBJ2-1; clone_size: few; cdr3_nt: TGTGCCAGCAGTACGGACACCGACAATGAGCAGTTCTTC; cdr3_aa: CASSTDTDNEQFF
d_call: -; v_call: TRBV18; j_call: TRBJ2-1; clone_size: -; cdr3_nt: TGTGCCAGCTCACCCTCTATCGAGCAGTTCTTC; cdr3_aa: CASSPSIEQFF
d_call: -; v_call: TRBV7-8; j_call: TRBJ2-2; clone_size: -; cdr3_nt: TGTGCCAGCAGCTTAATCGGCAGGGGATCTGCCGGGGAGCTGTTTTTT; cdr3_aa: CASSLIGRGSAGELFF
d_call: TRBD2; v_call: TRBV7-2; j_call: TRBJ2-7; clone_size: -; cdr3_nt: TGTGCCAGCAGGTTCCGCGGGGGCTCCTACGAGCAGTACTTC; cdr3_aa: CASRFRGGSYEQYF
d_call: -; v_call: TRBV27; j_call: TRBJ2-6; clone_size: -; cdr3_nt: TGTGCCAGCACCCTACTATCAGGGATGGACCCTGAAACCTTTGGGGCCAACGTCCTGACTTTC; cdr3_aa: CASTLLSGMDPETFGANVLTF
d_call: -; v_call: TRBV5-1; j_call: TRBJ2-2; clone_size: once; cdr3_nt: TGCGCCAGCAGCTTCGACGGGGCCGGGGAGCTGTTTTTT; cdr3_aa: CASSFDGAGELFF
d_call: -; v_call: TRBV19; j_call: TRBJ1-5; clone_size: -; cdr3_nt: TGTGCCAGCAGGCAGGTTCATAGCAATCAGCCCCAGCATTTT; cdr3_aa: CASRQVHSNQPQHF
d_call: -; v_call: TRBV7-6; j_call: TRBJ2-3; clone_size: -; cdr3_nt: TGTGCCAGCAGCTTGGGCGCCAGTAGCACAGATACGCAGTATTTT; cdr3_aa: CASSLGASSTDTQYF
d_call: -; v_call: TRBV19; j_call: TRBJ2-3; clone_size: -; cdr3_nt: TGTGCCAGTAGTATAGGGGGCCTTGATACGCAGTATTTT; cdr3_aa: CASSIGGLDTQYF
d_call: TRBD2; v_call: TRBV7-3; j_call: TRBJ2-7; clone_size: once; cdr3_nt: TGTGCCAGCAGCTTACAGCTAGCGGGGTCCGGGGAGCAGTACTTC; cdr3_aa: CASSLQLAGSGEQYF
d_call: TRBD1; v_call: TRBV6-6; j_call: TRBJ2-5; clone_size: -; cdr3_nt: TGTGCCAGCAGACTATGGACAGGGGCAGAGACCCAGTACTTC; cdr3_aa: CASRLWTGAETQYF
d_call: TRBD1; v_call: TRBV2; j_call: TRBJ1-2; clone_size: few; cdr3_nt: TGTGCCACCAGACAGGGGGCGGGTGGCTACACCTTC; cdr3_aa: CATRQGAGGYTF
d_call: TRBD1; v_call: TRBV2; j_call: TRBJ2-1; clone_size: -; cdr3_nt: TGTGCCTCACCCGGACAGGGGAGGAATGAGCAGTTCTTC; cdr3_aa: CASPGQGRNEQFF